A selection of T cell receptor beta chains follows, all from one sample in a study of blood T cells in healthy people across ages. TCRdb reanalysed the 5' RACE reads using MiXCR and keeps one entry per CDR3 protein. The profile shows under 700,000 distinct CDR3 sequences, nearly 25% of them singletons. In addition, the sample was reused for a study of T cells of mothers and their children.

The sequencing sample was made of blood. Source of these receptors: a boy aged 10-17 years in good health. The conserved cysteine and the conserved F or W are not part of the CDR3 here. Each record gives: V gene, CDR3 length, clone size, CDR3 protein. Size is stated for part of the rows, as once, few or many counts, or as a class when the clone is expanded.

>TRBV21-1|12|NA
ASVSETGPYEQY
>TRBV2|12|NA
ASTPGVLRETQY
>TRBV18|16|once
ASSPLRPNLGPKEKLF
>TRBV14|11|few
ASSHQVAYEQY
>TRBV7-9|13|NA
ASSFKVANTGELF
>TRBV4-1|13|few
ASSSETSGTHEQF
>TRBV20-1|13|few
SARGAGTGVYEQY
>TRBV9|14|NA
ASSLGDRVYNSPLH
>TRBV28|11|few
ASREISGNTIY
>TRBV6-2/TRBV6-3|13|NA
ASSYESGGRDTQY
>TRBV4-1|11|many
ASSQDRAYEQY
>TRBV7-9|10|many
ASSLSGTEAF
>TRBV12-3/TRBV12-4|12|NA
ASSLPGRADTQY
>TRBV25-1|12|NA
ASSEFLSNQPQH
>TRBV27|13|few
ATRTPGVRTDTQY
>TRBV6-5|11|NA
ASSYGGSETQY
>TRBV20-1|12|NA
SASSGAGVDGYT
>TRBV5-4|15|NA
ASSPTSGRTAKRPQY
>TRBV12-3/TRBV12-4|12|few
ASSPQANTGELF
>TRBV6-6|13|few
ASRLGQGATGELF
>TRBV27|12|few
ASSLSGDRDEQY
>TRBV6-2/TRBV6-3|13|few
ASSYPGQGDTEAF
>TRBV6-5|10|NA
ASSSRTDGYT
>TRBV12-3/TRBV12-4|12|many
ASSLGGDQMTQY
>TRBV18|14|NA
ASSPVDGRSGNTIY
>TRBV11-2|14|NA
ASSRTRTPSYNEQF
>TRBV12-3/TRBV12-4|16|few
ASSLRMGGGPGANVLT
>TRBV2|12|NA
ASHPGRGADTQY
>TRBV19|10|NA
ASISTNNEQF
>TRBV11-2|13|NA
ASSFLGLVPDTQY